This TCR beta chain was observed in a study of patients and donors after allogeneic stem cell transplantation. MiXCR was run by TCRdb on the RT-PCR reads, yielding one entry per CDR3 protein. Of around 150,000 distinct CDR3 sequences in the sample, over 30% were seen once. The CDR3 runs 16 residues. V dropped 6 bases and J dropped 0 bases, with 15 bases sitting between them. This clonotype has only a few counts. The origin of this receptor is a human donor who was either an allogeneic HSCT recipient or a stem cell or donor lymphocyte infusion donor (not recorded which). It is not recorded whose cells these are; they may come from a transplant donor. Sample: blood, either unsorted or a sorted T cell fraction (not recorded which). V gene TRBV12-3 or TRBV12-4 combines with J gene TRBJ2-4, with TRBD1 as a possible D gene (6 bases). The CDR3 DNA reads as TGTGCCAGCAGCTCGGGACATAAAGAAGCCAAAAACATTCAGTACTTC. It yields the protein CASSSGHKEAKNIQYF.